These 20 T cell receptor beta chains were all obtained from the same sample, sequenced in a study of blood T cell repertoires in COVID-19. Assay used: immunoSEQ multiplex PCR; TCRdb lists only in-frame clones, some missing. The sample yields about 80,000 clones, approximately 76% seen once. Sequenced material: peripheral blood. These receptors were collected from a man between 65 and 80 years old with active or convalescent COVID-19.

The chain links TRBV28 to TRBJ1-5, with D perhaps matching TRBD1 (5 bases). From germline, CDR1 is MDHEN and CDR2 SYDVKM. Trimming cost V 2 bases and J 7 bases, with 12 bases left between them. This CDR3 is 14 amino acids long. This chain's CDR3 is CASSLGGTRQPQHF. The CDR3 DNA is TGTGCCAGCAGTTTAGGGGGGACTCGCCAGCCCCAGCATTTT.

This clone was picked up a small number of times. The chain combines TRBV5-1 with TRBJ2-3; maybe TRBD2 (5 bases). With 4 bases removed from V and 9 bases from J, the gap between germline ends came to 18 bases. The CDR3 covers 14 residues. Looked up from germline, CDR1 is SGHRS and CDR2 is YFSETQ. The CDR3 DNA sequence: TGCGCCAGCAGCCCCGAGGCCACCTCGGGGACGCAGTATTTT. It codes for CASSPEATSGTQYF.

The chain joins TRBV29-1 to TRBJ2-7; D might be TRBD1 (6 bases). The V gene's germline CDR1 is SQVTM and CDR2 ANQGSEA. The CDR3 contains 13 residues. V was cut by 4 bases and J by 0 bases, with 10 bases left in between. Here the CDR3 reads CSVGDTSSYEQYF. CDR3 nucleotides: TGCAGCGTTGGGGACACGAGCTCCTACGAGCAGTACTTC.

The genes are TRBV5-1 and TRBJ1-1; possible D gene TRBD1, 5 bases. This CDR3 contains 14 residues. Germline-derived CDR1 and CDR2 are SGHRS and YFSETQ. Trimming stripped 8 bases from V and 3 bases from J, with 17 bases between. The CDR3, as DNA: TGCGCCAGTTACGAAGGGGCAGGGTACACTGAAGCTTTCTTT. This translates into CASYEGAGYTEAFF.

The CDR3 DNA reads TGTGCCAGCAGCTTAATATTCAGGAACACTGAAGCTTTCTTT. As protein: CASSLIFRNTEAFF. The V gene is TRBV5-6, the J gene TRBJ1-1; no firm D call. V gave up 2 bases and J gave up 1 base, with 9 bases separating them. The CDR3 runs to 14 residues. Germline V gene lookup returns CDR1 SGHDT and CDR2 YYEEEE.

Concerning this clone: Other nucleotide sequences from this sample produce the same CDR3. The chain couples TRBV28 to TRBJ1-6; D not resolved. V gave up 2 bases and J gave up 3 bases, with 5 bases separating them. This CDR3 comprises 14 residues. Germline V gives CDR1 MDHEN, CDR2 SYDVKM. CDR3 in DNA: TGTGCCAGCAGTTTAAACAGCTATAATTCACCCCTCCACTTT. It yields the protein CASSLNSYNSPLHF.

This clone was detected only a few times. The chain recombines TRBV5-6 with TRBJ2-7; the D gene is possibly TRBD1 (6 bases). The CDR3 length is 14 residues. Germline V gene sequence: CDR1 SGHDT, CDR2 YYEEEE. V was clipped by 4 bases and J by 4 bases, with 15 bases between them. The CDR3 DNA is TGTGCCAGCAGCGCGACAGGCTTCGGGTACGAGCAGTACTTC. Its translation is CASSATGFGYEQYF.

The chain combines TRBV28 with TRBJ1-5; TRBD1 aligns across 7 bases. The trim removed 5 bases at V and 2 bases at J, leaving 15 bases unmatched. Germline V gene data show CDR1 as MDHEN and CDR2 as SYDVKM. This CDR3 is built from 18 residues. CDR3 DNA sequence: TGTGCCAGCAGTCGTAGACAGGGAGAGGGATGGGGCAATCAGCCCCAGCATTTT. It encodes CASSRRQGEGWGNQPQHF.

CDR3 loop: CASSLSQVDYEQYF. The CDR3 region has the DNA TGTGCCAGCAGCCTGTCACAGGTGGACTACGAGCAGTACTTC. The rearrangement links TRBV3-1 (or the pseudogene TRBV3-2) to TRBJ2-7; perhaps TRBD1 as D (5 bases). This CDR3 spans 14 amino acids. CDR1 and CDR2 from the germline V gene are LGHDT and YNNKEL (reference sequence). Trimming cost V 4 bases and J 3 bases, with 13 bases left between them.

The chain has TRBV20-1 and TRBJ1-1, with D possibly TRBD1 on 6 matching bases. Germline loops: CDR1 DFQATT, CDR2 SNEGSKA (reference sequence). V was trimmed by 5 bases and J by 4 bases, leaving 8 bases between them. The CDR3 is 11 residues long. The CDR3 loop reads CSALGGTEAFF. The DNA of the CDR3 is TGCAGTGCTTTAGGGGGCACTGAAGCTTTCTTT.

The chain uses TRBV6-5 and TRBJ1-4; D might be TRBD1 (6 bases). Germline CDR1 and CDR2: MNHEY and SVGAGI. V lost 0 bases and J 10 bases, leaving 15 bases between the germline ends. The CDR3 length is 15 residues. This chain's CDR3 is CASSYSSGVEAKLFF. The CDR3 DNA is TGTGCCAGCAGTTACTCATCAGGGGTTGAGGCAAAACTGTTTTTT.

V is TRBV28 and J is TRBJ1-5; 7 bases are shared with TRBD1. J lost 0 bases, V lost 5 bases, and 4 bases had no gene match. Germline CDR1 reads MDHEN; CDR2 reads SYDVKM. The CDR3 loop spans 15 amino acids. CDR3 residues: CASSLGTDSNQPQHF. CDR3 nucleotide sequence: TGTGCCAGCAGTCTCGGGACAGATAGCAATCAGCCCCAGCATTTT.

The V call is TRBV11-3, the J call TRBJ2-5, with D perhaps matching TRBD2 (6 bases). CDR3 length: 14 amino acids. With 5 bases removed from V and 4 bases from J, the gap between germline ends came to 14 bases. Germline CDR1 and CDR2: SGHNT and YENEEA. This chain's CDR3 is CASSLGRDGETQYF. CDR3 coding DNA: TGTGCCAGCAGCCTCGGGCGGGATGGAGAGACCCAGTACTTC.

V and J are TRBV6-6 and TRBJ1-2; a possible D gene is TRBD1 (6 bases). The CDR3 extends over 14 amino acids. Trimming pared 6 bases from V and 8 bases from J, leaving 19 bases between. CDR1 is MNHNY, CDR2 SVGAGI, per germline (reference sequence). The CDR3 DNA reads TGTGCCAGCAGCCACCCGCAACAGGGACGGGGCTACACCTTC. This codes for CASSHPQQGRGYTF.

The J gene is TRBJ2-1, the V gene TRBV11-3; D is unresolved. Germline V gives CDR1 SGHNT, CDR2 YENEEA. The CDR3 is 13 residues long. Trimming shortened V by 3 bases and J by 7 bases, and 10 bases separated the two germline ends. CDR3 in amino acids: CASSFSTENEQFF. The DNA for the CDR3 is TGTGCCAGCAGCTTTTCTACAGAAAATGAGCAGTTCTTC.

This rearrangement joins TRBV2 to TRBJ1-2, with D unresolved. The CDR3 is made up of 12 amino acids. Trimming removed 5 bases from V and 2 bases from J, with 6 bases in between. The germline gives CDR1 SNHLY, CDR2 FYNNEI. The DNA for the CDR3 is TGTGCCAGCAGTCCATCCAACTATGGCTACACCTTC. Protein: CASSPSNYGYTF.

The chain links TRBV5-1 to TRBJ2-1; D is possibly TRBD2 (6 bases). V lost 2 bases and J 8 bases, leaving 17 bases between the germline ends. Germline assignment: CDR1 SGHRS and CDR2 YFSETQ. This CDR3 has 15 residues. In DNA, the CDR3 is TGCGCCAGCAGCTTATCGGACCCATGGAGGGATGAGCAGTTCTTC. It encodes CASSLSDPWRDEQFF. The complete variable domain, with remaining parts taken from reference TRBV5-1 and TRBJ2-1, reads KAGVTQTPRYLIKTRGQQVTLSCSPISGHRSVSWYQQTPGQGLQFLFEYFSETQRNKGNFPGRFSGRQFSNSRSEMNVSTLELGDSALYLCASSLSDPWRDEQFFGPGTRLTVL.

The rearrangement joins TRBV3-1 (or the pseudogene TRBV3-2) to TRBJ2-5; 7 bases map to TRBD2. Trimming took 1 base from V and 1 from J; bases not matched to a gene: 0. CDR1 LGHDT and CDR2 YNNKEL come from the germline V gene (reference sequence). The CDR3 covers 14 residues. The CDR3 DNA follows: TGTGCCAGCAGCCAAGCGGGAGGCCAAGAGACCCAGTACTTC. This translates into CASSQAGGQETQYF.

V gene TRBV18 combines with J gene TRBJ2-7, with 9 bases lining up with TRBD1. The CDR3 sequence is 15 residues long. The trim removed 0 bases at V and 3 bases at J, leaving 3 bases unmatched. From germline, CDR1 is KGHSH and CDR2 LQKENI. CDR3 bases: TGTGCCAGCTCACCACCGGGACAGGGAGGCTACGAGCAGTACTTC. It codes for CASSPPGQGGYEQYF.

This clone was seen a few times. This rearrangement joins TRBV7-9 to TRBJ2-5; tentative D call: TRBD1 (6 bases). V was trimmed by 5 bases and J by 5 bases, leaving 9 bases between them. The CDR3 length is 12 residues. Germline CDR1 SEHNR, CDR2 FQNEAQ (reference sequence). Here the CDR3 DNA reads TGTGCCAGCAGCCCCCAGGGGGAGACCCAGTACTTC. The encoded protein is CASSPQGETQYF.